This T cell receptor beta chain derives from a study of blood T cell dynamics during melanoma immunotherapy. Clones were sequenced by immunoSEQ multiplex PCR, and TCRdb holds only the in-frame ones, with some missing. The data show approximately 17,000 clones, with 87% seen just once and 7% to 8% held by the top ten. Time point described: week 3, after first cycle of checkpoint inhibitor. Blood was drawn before treatment and at week 3 after checkpoint blockade. Germline values: CDR1 MRHNA, CDR2 SNTAGT. V was shortened by 0 bases and J by 0 bases, with 9 bases between the two germline ends. The CDR3 loop spans 16 amino acids. As for this clone: The antigen is not known.

Broader study findings: Clones driving repertoire changes may be melanoma-specific or general immune activation.

Material: blood, obtained from a patient treated with checkpoint blockade. This clonotype originated in a human donor with melanoma. The V gene is TRBV6-4, the J gene TRBJ2-1, with unresolved D. The CDR3 loop reads CASSDSSVSSYNEQFF. CDR3 DNA sequence: TGTGCCAGCAGTGACTCGAGCGTCAGCTCCTACAATGAGCAGTTCTTC.